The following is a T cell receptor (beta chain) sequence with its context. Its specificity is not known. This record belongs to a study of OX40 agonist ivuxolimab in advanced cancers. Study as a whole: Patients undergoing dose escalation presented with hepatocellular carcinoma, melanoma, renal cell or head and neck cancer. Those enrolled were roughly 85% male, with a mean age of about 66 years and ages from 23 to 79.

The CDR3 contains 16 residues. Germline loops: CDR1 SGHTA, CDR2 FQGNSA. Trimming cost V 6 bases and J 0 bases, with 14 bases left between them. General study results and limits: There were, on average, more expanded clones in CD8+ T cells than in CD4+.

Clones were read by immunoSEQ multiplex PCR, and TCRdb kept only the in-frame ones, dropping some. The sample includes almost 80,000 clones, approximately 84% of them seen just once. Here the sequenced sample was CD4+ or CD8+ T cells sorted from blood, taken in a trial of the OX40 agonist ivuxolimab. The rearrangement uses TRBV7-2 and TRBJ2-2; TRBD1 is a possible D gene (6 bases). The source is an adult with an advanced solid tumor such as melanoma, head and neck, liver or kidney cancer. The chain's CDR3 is CASSLRWDTNTGELFF. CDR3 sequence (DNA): TGTGCCAGCAGTCTAAGGTGGGACACGAACACCGGGGAGCTGTTTTTT.